This is a list of T cell receptor beta chains from one sample in a study of T cell responses to AZD1222 COVID-19 vaccine. Here immunoSEQ multiplex PCR was the method, and the copy in TCRdb shows in-frame clones only, minus some. In the table there are about 120,000 clones, approximately 87% of which are singletons. The specimen was peripheral blood, collected on day 0 of AZD1222 vaccination. The receptor set was obtained from an adult in good health. CDR3s include the opening cysteine and the closing phenylalanine or tryptophan. D genes are given only for firm matches. Clone size is shown for a subset of rows, as once, few, many or a class of expanded clone.

J gene	D gene	clone size	V gene	CDR3 length	CDR3 protein	CDR3 DNA
TRBJ2-5	TRBD2	-	TRBV13	13	CASRLAGGETQYF	TGTGCCAGCAGACTAGCGGGGGGGGAGACCCAGTACTTC
TRBJ1-1	-	once	TRBV10-3	17	CAISEEGTFRMNTEAFF	TGTGCCATCAGTGAGGAGGGGACATTTAGAATGAACACTGAAGCTTTCTTT
TRBJ2-5	TRBD1	-	TRBV2	15	CASSQDRGRQETQYF	TGTGCCAGCAGTCAGGACAGGGGGCGCCAAGAGACCCAGTACTTC
TRBJ2-7	-	once	TRBV29-1	15	CSVEGPTKTGYEQYF	TGCAGCGTTGAAGGACCAACCAAGACGGGATACGAGCAGTACTTC
TRBJ2-5	-	-	TRBV6-5	14	CASSLGSIQETQYF	TGTGCCAGCAGTCTCGGGTCTATCCAAGAGACCCAGTACTTC
TRBJ1-2	-	-	TRBV5-1	15	CASSLGGEGPMATAF	TGCGCCAGCAGCTTAGGGGGAGAGGGGCCTATGGCTACGGCCTTC
TRBJ2-1	-	few	TRBV19	14	CASKRDGAYNEQFF	TGTGCCAGTAAAAGAGACGGAGCCTACAATGAGCAGTTCTTC
TRBJ2-6	TRBD1	-	TRBV10-3	17	CAISGTGTGAGANVLTF	TGTGCCATCAGCGGAACCGGGACAGGCGCTGGGGCCAACGTCCTGACTTTC
TRBJ2-5	TRBD2	few	TRBV11-2	14	CASSSRDYGETQYF	TGTGCCAGCAGCTCACGGGACTATGGGGAGACCCAGTACTTC
TRBJ2-2	TRBD1	-	TRBV18	15	CASRQGQANTGELFF	TGTGCCAGCAGACAGGGACAGGCGAACACCGGGGAGCTGTTTTTT
TRBJ1-6	-	-	TRBV5-4	16	CASSSGGPDRNSPLHF	TGTGCCAGCAGCTCTGGGGGCCCGGACAGAAATTCACCCCTCCACTTT
TRBJ2-7	TRBD2	-	TRBV7-2	17	CASSLPLAGGPRHEQYF	TGTGCCAGCAGCTTACCACTAGCGGGGGGGCCTCGGCACGAGCAGTACTTC
TRBJ2-2	-	-	TRBV5-1	15	CASSLLQGNTGELFF	TGCGCCAGCAGCTTGTTACAGGGGAACACCGGGGAGCTGTTTTTT
TRBJ1-1	-	few	TRBV7-8	14	CASSPDRMNTEAFF	TGTGCCAGCAGCCCGGACAGAATGAACACTGAAGCTTTCTTT
TRBJ1-2	TRBD1	-	TRBV9	14	CASSADRGLGGYTF	TGTGCCAGCAGCGCTGACAGGGGATTGGGTGGCTACACCTTC
TRBJ2-1	-	-	TRBV7-2	12	CASSQRGDEQFF	TGTGCCAGCAGTCAGCGAGGAGATGAGCAGTTCTTC
TRBJ1-2	-	-	TRBV6-1	15	CASSEALQAVYGYTF	TGTGCCAGCAGTGAAGCGCTACAGGCCGTCTATGGCTACACCTTC
TRBJ2-4	TRBD1	-	TRBV7-6	17	CASSPTRTGGPKNIQYF	TGTGCCAGCAGTCCAACCAGGACAGGGGGGCCCAAAAACATTCAGTACTTC
TRBJ1-5	-	once	TRBV7-2	17	CASSLAGLGYSNQPQHF	TGTGCCAGCAGCTTAGCCGGGCTCGGATATAGCAATCAGCCCCAGCATTTT
TRBJ1-2	TRBD1	-	TRBV27	17	CASSIVGQGAILGGYTF	TGTGCCAGCAGCATCGTAGGACAGGGGGCGATTCTTGGGGGCTACACCTTC
TRBJ2-5	-	-	TRBV7-3	15	CASSQNGRQEETQYF	TGTGCCAGCAGCCAGAATGGGAGGCAAGAAGAGACCCAGTACTTC
TRBJ2-1	-	-	TRBV7-2	14	CASSHPAARGEQFF	TGTGCCAGCAGCCACCCAGCCGCTAGAGGCGAGCAGTTCTTC
TRBJ2-1	TRBD2	-	TRBV19	15	CASSTSSGGHIEQFF	TGTGCCAGTAGTACGTCTAGCGGGGGGCATATTGAGCAGTTCTTC